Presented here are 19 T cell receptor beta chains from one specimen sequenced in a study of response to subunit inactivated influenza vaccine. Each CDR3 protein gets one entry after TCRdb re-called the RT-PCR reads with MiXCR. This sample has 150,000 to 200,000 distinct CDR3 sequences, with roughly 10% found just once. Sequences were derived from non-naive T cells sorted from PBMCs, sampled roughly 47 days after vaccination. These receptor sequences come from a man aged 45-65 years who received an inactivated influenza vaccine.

CDR3 residues: CASTQQVSWTRGQETQYF. In nucleotides, the CDR3 is TGTGCCAGCACCCAGCAGGTCTCTTGGACTCGCGGCCAAGAGACCCAGTACTTC. The V call is TRBV3-1, the J call TRBJ2-5; possible D gene TRBD2, 5 bases. Trimming took 7 bases from V and 1 from J, leaving 25 bases between them. This CDR3 region has 18 residues. Germline V gene lookup returns CDR1 LGHDT and CDR2 YNNKEL (reference sequence).

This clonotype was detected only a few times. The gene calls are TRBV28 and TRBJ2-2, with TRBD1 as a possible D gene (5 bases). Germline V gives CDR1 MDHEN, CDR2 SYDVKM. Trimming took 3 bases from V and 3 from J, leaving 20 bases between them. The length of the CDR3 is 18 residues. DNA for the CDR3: TGTGCCAGCAGTTTGGGCAGGGTTGGGTTAAGGGACACCGGGGAGCTGTTTTTT. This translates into CASSLGRVGLRDTGELFF.

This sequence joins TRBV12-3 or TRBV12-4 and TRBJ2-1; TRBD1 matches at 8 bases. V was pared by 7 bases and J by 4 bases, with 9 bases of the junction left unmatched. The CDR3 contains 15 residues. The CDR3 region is CASTGGQDAYNEQFF. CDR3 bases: TGTGCCAGCACCGGGGGACAGGACGCTTACAATGAGCAGTTCTTC.

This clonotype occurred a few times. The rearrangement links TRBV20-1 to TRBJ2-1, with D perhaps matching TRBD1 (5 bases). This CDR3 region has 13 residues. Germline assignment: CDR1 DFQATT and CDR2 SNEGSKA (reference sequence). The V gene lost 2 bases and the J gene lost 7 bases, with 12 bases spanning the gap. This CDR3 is CSARRGGVNEQFF. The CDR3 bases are TGCAGTGCTAGAAGGGGTGGAGTGAATGAGCAGTTCTTC.

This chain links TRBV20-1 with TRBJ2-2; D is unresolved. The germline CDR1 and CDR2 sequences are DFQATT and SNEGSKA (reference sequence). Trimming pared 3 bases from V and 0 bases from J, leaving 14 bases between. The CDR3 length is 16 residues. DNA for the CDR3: TGCAGTGCTAGGAACGTTATTGAGCCGAACACCGGGGAGCTGTTTTTT. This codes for CSARNVIEPNTGELFF.

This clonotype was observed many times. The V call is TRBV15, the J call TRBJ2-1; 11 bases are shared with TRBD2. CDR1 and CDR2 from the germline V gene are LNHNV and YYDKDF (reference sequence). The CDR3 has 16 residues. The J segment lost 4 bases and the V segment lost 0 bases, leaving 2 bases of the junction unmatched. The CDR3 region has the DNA TGTGCCACCAGCAGAGAACTAGCGGGGGTTTACAATGAGCAGTTCTTC. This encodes CATSRELAGVYNEQFF.

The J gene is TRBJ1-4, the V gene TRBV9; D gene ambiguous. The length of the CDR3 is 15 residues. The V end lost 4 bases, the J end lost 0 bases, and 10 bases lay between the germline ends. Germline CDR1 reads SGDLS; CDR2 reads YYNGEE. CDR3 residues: CASSPNSATNEKLFF. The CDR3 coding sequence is TGTGCCAGCAGCCCCAACAGCGCAACTAATGAAAAACTGTTTTTT.

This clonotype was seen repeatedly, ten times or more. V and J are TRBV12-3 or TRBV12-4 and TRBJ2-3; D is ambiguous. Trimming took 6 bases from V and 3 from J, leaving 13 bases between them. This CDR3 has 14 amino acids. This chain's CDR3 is CASSDSFRTDTQYF. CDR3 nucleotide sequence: TGTGCCAGCAGCGACTCCTTTCGGACAGATACGCAGTATTTT.

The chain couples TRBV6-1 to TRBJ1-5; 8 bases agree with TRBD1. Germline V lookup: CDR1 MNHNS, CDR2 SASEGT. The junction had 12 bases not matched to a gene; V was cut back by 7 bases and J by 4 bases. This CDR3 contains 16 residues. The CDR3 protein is CASTDQTGVGNQPQHF. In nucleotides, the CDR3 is TGTGCCAGCACCGACCAGACAGGGGTGGGGAATCAGCCCCAGCATTTT.

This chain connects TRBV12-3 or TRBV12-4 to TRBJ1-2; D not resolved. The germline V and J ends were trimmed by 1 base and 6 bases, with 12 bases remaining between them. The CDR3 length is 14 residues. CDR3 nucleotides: TGTGCCAGCAGTTTAGTTCCTCAAGAGGATGGCTACACCTTC. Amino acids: CASSLVPQEDGYTF.

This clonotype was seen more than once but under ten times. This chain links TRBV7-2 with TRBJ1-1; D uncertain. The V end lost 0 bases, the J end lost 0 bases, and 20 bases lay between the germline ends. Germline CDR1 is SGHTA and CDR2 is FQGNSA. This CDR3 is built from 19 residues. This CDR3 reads CASSLAPSIPTRMNTEAFF. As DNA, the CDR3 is TGTGCCAGCAGCTTAGCGCCGTCTATACCTACTCGAATGAACACTGAAGCTTTCTTT.

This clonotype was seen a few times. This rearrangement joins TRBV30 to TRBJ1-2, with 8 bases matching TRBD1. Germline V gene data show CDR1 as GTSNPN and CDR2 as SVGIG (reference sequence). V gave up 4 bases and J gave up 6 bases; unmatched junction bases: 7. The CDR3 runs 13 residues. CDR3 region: CAWNGQGANGYTF. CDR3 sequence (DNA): TGTGCCTGGAACGGGCAGGGGGCGAATGGCTACACCTTC.

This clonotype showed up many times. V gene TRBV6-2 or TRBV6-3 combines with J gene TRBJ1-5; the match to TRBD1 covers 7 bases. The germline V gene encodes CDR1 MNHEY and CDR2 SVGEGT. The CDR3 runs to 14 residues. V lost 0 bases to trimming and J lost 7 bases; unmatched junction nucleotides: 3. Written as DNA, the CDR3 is TGTGCCAGCAGTTACTCGCACAGGGGACAGCCCCAGCATTTT. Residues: CASSYSHRGQPQHF.

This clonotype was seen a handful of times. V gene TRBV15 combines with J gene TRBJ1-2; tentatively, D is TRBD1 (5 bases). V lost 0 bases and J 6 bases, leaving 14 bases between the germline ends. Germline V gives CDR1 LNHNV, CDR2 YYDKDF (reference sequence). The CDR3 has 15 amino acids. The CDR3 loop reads CATSRDLGVWDGYTF. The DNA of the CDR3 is TGTGCCACCAGCAGAGATCTGGGGGTTTGGGATGGCTACACCTTC. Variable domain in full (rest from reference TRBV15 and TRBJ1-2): DAMVIQNPRYQVTQFGKPVTLSCSQTLNHNVMYWYQQKSSQAPKLLFHYYDKDFNNEADTPDNFQSRRPNTSFCFLDIRSPGLGDTAMYLCATSRDLGVWDGYTFGSGTRLTVV.

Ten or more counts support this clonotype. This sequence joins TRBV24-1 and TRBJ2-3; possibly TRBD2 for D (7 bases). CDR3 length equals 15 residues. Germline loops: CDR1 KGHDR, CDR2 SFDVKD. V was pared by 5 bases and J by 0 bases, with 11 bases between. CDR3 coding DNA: TGTGCCACCAGTGTCGGGGGGCGTAGCACAGATACGCAGTATTTT. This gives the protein CATSVGGRSTDTQYF.

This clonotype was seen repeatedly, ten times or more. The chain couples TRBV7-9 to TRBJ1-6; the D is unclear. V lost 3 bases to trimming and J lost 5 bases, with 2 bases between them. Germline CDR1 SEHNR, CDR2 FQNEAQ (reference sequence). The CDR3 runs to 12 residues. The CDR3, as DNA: TGTGCCAGCAGCTTGGATAATTCACCCCTCCACTTT. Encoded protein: CASSLDNSPLHF.

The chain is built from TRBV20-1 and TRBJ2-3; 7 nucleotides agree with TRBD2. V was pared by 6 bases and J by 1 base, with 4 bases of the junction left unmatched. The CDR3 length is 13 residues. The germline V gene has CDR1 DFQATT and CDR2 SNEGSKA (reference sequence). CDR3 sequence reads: CSAPTSGTDTQYF. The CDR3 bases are TGCAGTGCGCCTACTAGCGGCACAGATACGCAGTATTTT.

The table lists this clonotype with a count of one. The chain's CDR3 is CASHRGRNTEAFF. In nucleotides, the CDR3 is TGTGCCAGTCACAGGGGCCGGAACACTGAAGCTTTCTTT. J is TRBJ1-1 and V is TRBV27; TRBD1 agrees at 7 bases. V dropped 9 bases and J dropped 1; count of bases not matched to a gene: 5. Germline V gene sequence: CDR1 MNHEY, CDR2 SMNVEV (reference sequence). CDR3 size: 13 residues.

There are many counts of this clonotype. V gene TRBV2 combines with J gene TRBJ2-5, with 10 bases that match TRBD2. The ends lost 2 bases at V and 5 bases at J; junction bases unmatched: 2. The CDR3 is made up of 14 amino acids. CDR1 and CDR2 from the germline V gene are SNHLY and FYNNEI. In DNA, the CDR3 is TGTGCCAGCAGTGAACTAGCGGGAGCTGAGACCCAGTACTTC. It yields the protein CASSELAGAETQYF.